In this sample, the clone carrying this T cell receptor (beta chain) turned up a few times. What it binds is not known. These data originate in a study of identical twins. Using its own MiXCR run on the 5' RACE reads, TCRdb lists one record per CDR3 protein. The table lists about 220,000 distinct CDR3 sequences, approximately 8.3% of them singletons. Study results and limitations: Sequences that were out-of-frame, alpha and twin-shared displayed an excess of low generation probability.

The V gene end was trimmed by 6 bases and the J gene end by 1 base; junction bases not matched to a gene: 5. The CDR3 runs 15 residues. Germline loops: CDR1 LGHDT, CDR2 YNNKEL (reference sequence). This sample also belongs to another study, concerning yellow fever vaccine responses in identical twins.

The chain combines TRBV3-1 with TRBJ2-5; 10 bases agree with TRBD2. The TCR originated in a young woman in good health. The sequenced sample was memory (CD45RO+) T cells sorted from blood. CDR3 nucleotides: TGTGCCAGCAGAAGAGCGGGGGGGTTCCAAGAGACCCAGTACTTC. Protein product: CASRRAGGFQETQYF.